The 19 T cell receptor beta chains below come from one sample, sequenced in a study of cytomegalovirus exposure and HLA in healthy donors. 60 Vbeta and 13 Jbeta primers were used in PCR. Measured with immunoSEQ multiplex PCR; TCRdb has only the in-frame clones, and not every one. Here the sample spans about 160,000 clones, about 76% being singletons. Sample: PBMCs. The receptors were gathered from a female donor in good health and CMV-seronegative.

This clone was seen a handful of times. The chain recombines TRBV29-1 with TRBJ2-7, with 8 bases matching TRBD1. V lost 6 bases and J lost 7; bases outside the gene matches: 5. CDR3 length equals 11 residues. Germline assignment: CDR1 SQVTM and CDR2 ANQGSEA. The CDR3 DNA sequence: TGCAGCGTAGACGACAGGGGAGAGCAGTACTTC. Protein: CSVDDRGEQYF.

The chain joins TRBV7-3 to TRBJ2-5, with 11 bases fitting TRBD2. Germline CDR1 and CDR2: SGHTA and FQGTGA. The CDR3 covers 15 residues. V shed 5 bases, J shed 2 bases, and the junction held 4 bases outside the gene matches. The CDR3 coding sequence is TGTGCCAGCAGCCCACTAGCGGGAGTACAAGAGACCCAGTACTTC. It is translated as CASSPLAGVQETQYF.

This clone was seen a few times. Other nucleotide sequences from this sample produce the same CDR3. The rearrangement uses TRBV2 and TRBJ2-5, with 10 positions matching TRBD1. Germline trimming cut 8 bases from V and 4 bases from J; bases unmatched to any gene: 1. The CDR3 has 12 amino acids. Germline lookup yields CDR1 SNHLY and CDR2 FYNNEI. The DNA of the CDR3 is TGTGCCAGCCGGGACAGGGGAGAGACCCAGTACTTC. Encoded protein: CASRDRGETQYF.

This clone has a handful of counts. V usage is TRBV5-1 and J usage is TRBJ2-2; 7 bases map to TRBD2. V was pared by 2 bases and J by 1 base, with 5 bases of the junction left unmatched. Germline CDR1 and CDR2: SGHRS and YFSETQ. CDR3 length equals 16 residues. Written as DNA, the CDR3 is TGCGCCAGCAGCTTAACGGCTAGCGGGAACACCGGGGAGCTGTTTTTT. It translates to CASSLTASGNTGELFF.

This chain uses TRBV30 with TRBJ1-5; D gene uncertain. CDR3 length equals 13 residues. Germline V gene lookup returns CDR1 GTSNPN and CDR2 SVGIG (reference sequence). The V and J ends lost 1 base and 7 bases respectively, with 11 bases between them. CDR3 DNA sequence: TGTGCCTGGAGTGCGGATCTACTACAGCCCCAGCATTTT. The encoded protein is CAWSADLLQPQHF.

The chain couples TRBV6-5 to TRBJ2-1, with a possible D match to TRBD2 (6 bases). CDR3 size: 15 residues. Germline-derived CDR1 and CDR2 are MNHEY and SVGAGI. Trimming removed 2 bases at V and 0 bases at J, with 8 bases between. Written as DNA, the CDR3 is TGTGCCAGCAGTTACGGGGGGAGCTCCTACAATGAGCAGTTCTTC. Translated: CASSYGGSSYNEQFF.

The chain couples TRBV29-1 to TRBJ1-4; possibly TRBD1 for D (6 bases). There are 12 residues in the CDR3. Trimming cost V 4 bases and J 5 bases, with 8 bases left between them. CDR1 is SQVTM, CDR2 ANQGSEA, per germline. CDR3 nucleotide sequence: TGCAGCGTTGCAGGGACAAATGAAAAACTGTTTTTT. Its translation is CSVAGTNEKLFF.

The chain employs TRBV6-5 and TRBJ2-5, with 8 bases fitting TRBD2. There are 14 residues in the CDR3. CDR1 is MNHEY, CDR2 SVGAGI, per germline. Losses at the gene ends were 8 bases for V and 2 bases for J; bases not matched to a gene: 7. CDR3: CASRTSGVQETQYF. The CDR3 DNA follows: TGTGCCAGCCGAACTAGCGGAGTTCAAGAGACCCAGTACTTC.

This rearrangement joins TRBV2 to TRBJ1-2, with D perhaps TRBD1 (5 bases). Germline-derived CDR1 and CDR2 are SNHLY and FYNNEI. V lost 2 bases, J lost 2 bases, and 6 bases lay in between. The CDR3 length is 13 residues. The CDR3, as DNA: TGTGCCAGCAGTGAATCAGGGAACTATGGCTACACCTTC. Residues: CASSESGNYGYTF.

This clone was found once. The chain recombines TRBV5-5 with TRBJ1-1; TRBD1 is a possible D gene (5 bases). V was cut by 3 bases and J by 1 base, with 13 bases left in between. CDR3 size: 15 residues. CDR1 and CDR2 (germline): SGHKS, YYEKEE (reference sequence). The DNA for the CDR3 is TGTGCCAGCAGCTCATTTGGGGCAGCGAACACTGAAGCTTTCTTT. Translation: CASSSFGAANTEAFF.

CDR3 in DNA: TGTGCCAGCAGCCCCCCACGGGCAGGGGCCTATGGCTACACCTTC. Translated, it gives CASSPPRAGAYGYTF. The chain couples TRBV7-3 to TRBJ1-2; tentatively, D is TRBD1 (6 bases). CDR3 length equals 15 residues. CDR1 and CDR2 from the germline V gene are SGHTA and FQGTGA. V was pared by 5 bases and J by 4 bases, with 17 bases between.

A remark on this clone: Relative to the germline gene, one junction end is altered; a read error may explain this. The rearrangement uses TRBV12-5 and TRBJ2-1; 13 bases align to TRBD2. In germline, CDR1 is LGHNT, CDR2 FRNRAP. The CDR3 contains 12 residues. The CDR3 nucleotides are TGTGCTAGTGGTGGGACTAGCGGGGAACAAATCTTC. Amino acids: CASGGTSGEQIF.

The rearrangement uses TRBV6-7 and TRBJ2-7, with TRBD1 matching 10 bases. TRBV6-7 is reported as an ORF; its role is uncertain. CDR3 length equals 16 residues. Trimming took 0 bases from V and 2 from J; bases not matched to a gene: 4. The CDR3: CASSYSPGQGTYEQYF. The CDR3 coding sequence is TGTGCCAGCAGTTACTCACCGGGACAGGGGACCTACGAGCAGTACTTC.

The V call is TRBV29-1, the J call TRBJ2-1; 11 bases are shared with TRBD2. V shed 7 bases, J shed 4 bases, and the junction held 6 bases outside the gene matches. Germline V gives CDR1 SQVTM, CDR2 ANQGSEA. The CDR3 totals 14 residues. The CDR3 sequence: CSAETSGAYNEQFF. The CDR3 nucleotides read TGCAGCGCTGAGACTAGCGGGGCATACAATGAGCAGTTCTTC.

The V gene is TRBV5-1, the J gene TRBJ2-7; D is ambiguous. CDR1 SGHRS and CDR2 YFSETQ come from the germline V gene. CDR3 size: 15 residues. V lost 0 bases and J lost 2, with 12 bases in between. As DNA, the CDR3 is TGCGCCAGCAGCTTGGGGGTGACTGAGACCTACGAGCAGTACTTC. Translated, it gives CASSLGVTETYEQYF.

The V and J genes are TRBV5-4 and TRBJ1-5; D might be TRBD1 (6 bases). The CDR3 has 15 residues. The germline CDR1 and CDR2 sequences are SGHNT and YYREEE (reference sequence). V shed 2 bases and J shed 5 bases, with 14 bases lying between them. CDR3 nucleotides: TGTGCCAGCAGCTTTTCCCCGGCAGGGGATCAGCCCCAGCATTTT. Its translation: CASSFSPAGDQPQHF.

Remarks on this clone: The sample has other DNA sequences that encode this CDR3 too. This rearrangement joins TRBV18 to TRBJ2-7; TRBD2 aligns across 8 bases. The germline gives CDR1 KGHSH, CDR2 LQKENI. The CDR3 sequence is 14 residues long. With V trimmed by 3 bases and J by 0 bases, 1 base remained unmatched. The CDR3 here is CASSPGLVSYEQYF. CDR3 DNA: TGTGCCAGCTCACCGGGACTAGTCTCCTACGAGCAGTACTTC.

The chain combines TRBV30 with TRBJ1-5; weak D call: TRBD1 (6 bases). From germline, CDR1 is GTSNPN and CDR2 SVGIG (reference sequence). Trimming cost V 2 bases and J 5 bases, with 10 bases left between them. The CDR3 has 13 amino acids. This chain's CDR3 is CAWSTQGHQPQHF. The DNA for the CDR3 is TGTGCCTGGAGTACACAGGGCCATCAGCCCCAGCATTTT.

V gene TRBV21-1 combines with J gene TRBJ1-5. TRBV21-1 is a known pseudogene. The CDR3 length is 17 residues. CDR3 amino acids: CASSKGRQKQGNQPQHF. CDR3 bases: TGTGCCAGCAGCAAGGGGAGGCAGAAGCAGGGCAATCAGCCCCAGCATTTT.